The table lists the clone carrying this T cell receptor beta chain with many counts. The data derive from a study of T cells in Graves' hyperthyroidism and ophthalmopathy. Study-wide background: Peripheral blood specimens were obtained at initial diagnosis, prior to any treatment.

V lost 2 bases to trimming and J lost 6 bases, with 6 bases between them. The CDR3 totals 12 residues. The V gene's germline CDR1 is SGHTA and CDR2 FQGNSA. RNA transcripts yielded amplified TCR beta CDR3 regions. The TCR CDR3 was amplified in a first-round RT-PCR using the HTBI primer set. TCRdb itself ran the multiplex PCR reads through MiXCR, one entry per CDR3 protein. The sample lists fewer than 650,000 distinct CDR3 sequences, approximately 14% occurring once. A patient was excluded if there was uncontrolled infection, other autoimmune disease, pregnancy or lactation. The diagnoses drew upon clinical symptoms, serum thyroxine and TRAb, thyroid ultrasound and orbital computed tomography.

This chain connects TRBV7-2 to TRBJ2-3; D gene uncertain. Sequencing was performed on blood. The source is a woman aged 40-49 years with Graves' ophthalmopathy. The chain's CDR3 is CASSLRSDTQYF. The CDR3 DNA sequence: TGTGCCAGCAGCTTAAGATCCGATACGCAGTATTTT.